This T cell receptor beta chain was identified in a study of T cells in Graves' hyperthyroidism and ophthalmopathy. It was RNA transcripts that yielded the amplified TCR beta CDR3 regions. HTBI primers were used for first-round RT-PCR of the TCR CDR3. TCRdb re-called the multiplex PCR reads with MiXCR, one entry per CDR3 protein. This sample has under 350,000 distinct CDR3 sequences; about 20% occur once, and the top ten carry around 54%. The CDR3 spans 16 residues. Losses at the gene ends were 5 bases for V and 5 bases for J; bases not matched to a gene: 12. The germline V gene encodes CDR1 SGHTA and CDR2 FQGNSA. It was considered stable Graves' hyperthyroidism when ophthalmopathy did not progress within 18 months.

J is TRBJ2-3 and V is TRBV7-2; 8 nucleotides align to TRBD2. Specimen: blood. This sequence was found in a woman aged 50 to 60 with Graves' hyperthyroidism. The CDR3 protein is CASSLLGGVVIDTQYF. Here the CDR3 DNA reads TGTGCCAGCAGCCTGCTCGGGGGGGTGGTCATAGATACGCAGTATTTT.